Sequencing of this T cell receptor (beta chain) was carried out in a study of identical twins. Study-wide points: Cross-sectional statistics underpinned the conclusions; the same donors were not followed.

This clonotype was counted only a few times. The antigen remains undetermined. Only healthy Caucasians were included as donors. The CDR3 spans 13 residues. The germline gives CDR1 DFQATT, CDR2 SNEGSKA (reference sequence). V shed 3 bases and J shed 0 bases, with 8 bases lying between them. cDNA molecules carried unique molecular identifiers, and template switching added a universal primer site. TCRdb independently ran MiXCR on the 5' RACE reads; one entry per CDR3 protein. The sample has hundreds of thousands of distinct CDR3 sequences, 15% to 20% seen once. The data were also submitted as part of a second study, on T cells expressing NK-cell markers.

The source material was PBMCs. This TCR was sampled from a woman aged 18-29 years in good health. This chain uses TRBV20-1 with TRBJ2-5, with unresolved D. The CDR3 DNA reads TGCAGTGCTAGGACCGGGTACCAAGAGACCCAGTACTTC. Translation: CSARTGYQETQYF.